A selection of T cell receptor beta chains follows, all from one sample in a study of OX40 agonist ivuxolimab in advanced cancers. Profiled with immunoSEQ multiplex PCR; TCRdb holds only in-frame clones, not every one. The table records over 60,000 clones, approximately 90% of them present only once. Here the sequenced sample was CD4+ or CD8+ T cells sorted from blood, taken in a trial of the OX40 agonist ivuxolimab. All receptors derive from an adult with an advanced solid tumor such as melanoma, head and neck, liver or kidney cancer. CDR3s include the opening cysteine and the closing phenylalanine or tryptophan. D genes are given only for firm matches. A clone size is listed for some rows: how often the clone was seen (once, few, many), or a class if it is expanded.

J: TRBJ1-5; V: TRBV28; D: .; size: .; CDR3: CASSSGDQPQHF; DNA: TGTGCCAGCAGTTCGGGGGACCAGCCCCAGCATTTT
J: TRBJ2-3; V: TRBV12-5; D: .; size: .; CDR3: CASGLDRDADTQYF; DNA: TGTGCTAGTGGTTTGGACAGGGATGCAGATACGCAGTATTTT
J: TRBJ2-7; V: TRBV28; D: TRBD2; size: once; CDR3: CASSAPTSGSTYEQYF; DNA: TGTGCCAGCAGTGCCCCGACTAGCGGGAGCACCTACGAGCAGTACTTC
J: TRBJ1-2; V: TRBV18; D: .; size: .; CDR3: CASSSVPGGYTF; DNA: TGTGCCAGCTCTTCGGTCCCGGGCGGCTACACCTTC
J: TRBJ2-5; V: TRBV18; D: TRBD1; size: .; CDR3: CASSPWDRGPHF; DNA: TGTGCCAGCTCACCTTGGGACAGGGGCCCTCACTTC
J: TRBJ2-7; V: TRBV27; D: TRBD1; size: .; CDR3: CASSLLGQGAYEQYF; DNA: TGTGCCAGCAGTTTATTGGGACAGGGGGCCTACGAGCAGTACTTC
J: TRBJ2-5; V: TRBV7-8; D: .; size: .; CDR3: CASSLEETQETQYF; DNA: TGTGCCAGCAGCTTAGAAGAAACCCAAGAGACCCAGTACTTC
J: TRBJ1-5; V: TRBV19; D: TRBD1; size: .; CDR3: CASNRFTGEAGQPQHF; DNA: TGTGCCAGTAATCGCTTTACAGGGGAAGCTGGTCAGCCCCAGCATTTT
J: TRBJ1-1; V: TRBV6-6; D: .; size: .; CDR3: CASSYWEATEAFF; DNA: TGTGCCAGCAGTTACTGGGAGGCGACTGAAGCTTTCTTT
J: TRBJ1-2; V: TRBV11-2; D: .; size: .; CDR3: CASTRSGGYRVGYTF; DNA: TGTGCCAGCACTCGCTCGGGGGGGTATCGGGTTGGCTACACCTTC
J: TRBJ2-1; V: TRBV7-2; D: .; size: .; CDR3: CASSFRQSNEQFF; DNA: TGTGCCAGCAGCTTTAGACAGTCTAATGAGCAGTTCTTC
J: TRBJ1-1; V: TRBV10-3; D: .; size: .; CDR3: CAINPGQNTEAFF; DNA: TGTGCCATCAACCCCGGACAGAACACTGAAGCTTTCTTT
J: TRBJ2-7; V: TRBV6-5; D: .; size: .; CDR3: CASSLGWYEQYF; DNA: TGTGCCAGCAGTCTCGGGTGGTACGAGCAGTACTTC
J: TRBJ1-2; V: TRBV15; D: .; size: .; CDR3: CATSIAGQPYGYTF; DNA: TGTGCCACCAGCATAGCCGGACAGCCCTATGGCTACACCTTC
J: TRBJ2-1; V: TRBV5-1; D: TRBD2; size: few; CDR3: CASSLQLLAALGNEQFF; DNA: TGCGCCAGCAGCTTACAACTACTAGCGGCCCTGGGAAATGAGCAGTTCTTC
J: TRBJ1-3; V: TRBV11-2; D: .; size: .; CDR3: CASSYTGFSGNTIYF; DNA: TGTGCCAGCAGCTATACGGGTTTCTCTGGAAACACCATATATTTT
J: TRBJ1-5; V: TRBV7-2; D: .; size: .; CDR3: CASSLPGTLNQPQHF; DNA: TGTGCCAGCAGCCTGCCGGGGACACTAAATCAGCCCCAGCATTTT
J: TRBJ1-2; V: TRBV5-1; D: .; size: .; CDR3: CASSLDGTVDGYTF; DNA: TGCGCCAGCAGCTTGGACGGGACCGTCGATGGCTACACCTTC
J: TRBJ2-1; V: TRBV10-2; D: .; size: .; CDR3: CASRRDLYNEQFF; DNA: TGCGCCAGCAGGAGGGACTTATACAATGAGCAGTTCTTC
J: TRBJ1-1; V: TRBV18; D: TRBD1; size: .; CDR3: CASYPTTGGMNTEAFF; DNA: TGTGCCAGCTACCCCACGACAGGGGGGATGAACACTGAAGCTTTCTTT
J: TRBJ2-1; V: TRBV29-1; D: .; size: .; CDR3: CSVVTGHGTREFF; DNA: TGCAGCGTTGTGACGGGGCATGGGACCAGGGAGTTCTTC
J: TRBJ2-5; V: TRBV18; D: TRBD2; size: .; CDR3: CASSPASGSQETQYF; DNA: TGTGCCAGCTCACCGGCTAGCGGGAGCCAAGAGACCCAGTACTTC
J: TRBJ2-5; V: TRBV19; D: TRBD2; size: .; CDR3: CASKRTSGARGETQYF; DNA: TGTGCCAGTAAGAGGACTAGCGGGGCCCGGGGCGAGACCCAGTACTTC
J: TRBJ1-1; V: TRBV28; D: .; size: .; CDR3: CASRLQGTLNTEAFF; DNA: TGTGCCAGCAGACTTCAGGGGACCCTGAACACTGAAGCTTTCTTT
J: TRBJ1-6; V: TRBV11-2; D: TRBD1; size: .; CDR3: CASSAAGTAYNSPLHF; DNA: TGTGCCAGCAGTGCTGCCGGGACAGCCTATAATTCACCCCTCCACTTT
J: TRBJ1-2; V: TRBV5-6; D: .; size: .; CDR3: CASNRQNYGYTF; DNA: TGTGCCAGCAACCGACAGAACTATGGCTACACCTTC
J: TRBJ2-1; V: TRBV6-6; D: TRBD2; size: .; CDR3: CASSYGTSGLREQFF; DNA: TGTGCCAGCAGTTACGGGACTAGCGGACTTCGGGAGCAGTTCTTC
J: TRBJ2-7; V: TRBV5-1; D: TRBD1; size: .; CDR3: CASSAGTAIGEQYF; DNA: TGCGCCAGCAGCGCAGGGACAGCGATAGGCGAGCAGTACTTC
J: TRBJ2-1; V: TRBV11-3; D: .; size: once; CDR3: CASSRRTTNPYNEQFF; DNA: TGTGCCAGCAGCCGCCGGACGACGAATCCCTACAATGAGCAGTTCTTC
J: TRBJ2-2; V: TRBV29-1; D: .; size: .; CDR3: CSAGTSNTGELFF; DNA: TGCAGCGCCGGGACTTCGAACACCGGGGAGCTGTTTTTT
J: TRBJ1-6; V: TRBV28; D: .; size: few; CDR3: CASSLWQGGNSPLHF; DNA: TGTGCCAGCAGTTTATGGCAGGGCGGTAATTCACCCCTCCACTTT
J: TRBJ2-5; V: TRBV5-1; D: TRBD2; size: .; CDR3: CASRVPSGMGETQYF; DNA: TGCGCCAGCAGAGTCCCTAGCGGGATGGGAGAGACCCAGTACTTC
J: TRBJ2-5; V: TRBV27; D: TRBD2; size: .; CDR3: CASSPAIGRVETQYF; DNA: TGTGCCAGCAGTCCAGCAATAGGGAGGGTGGAGACCCAGTACTTC
J: TRBJ2-5; V: TRBV28; D: .; size: once; CDR3: CASSLLTGQETQYF; DNA: TGTGCCAGCAGTTTACTCACAGGACAAGAGACCCAGTACTTC
J: TRBJ2-7; V: TRBV20-1; D: .; size: .; CDR3: CSARGVGEQYF; DNA: TGCAGTGCTAGAGGAGTGGGTGAGCAGTACTTC
J: TRBJ2-7; V: TRBV19; D: TRBD2; size: .; CDR3: CASSTLAGASYEQYF; DNA: TGTGCCAGTAGTACCCTAGCGGGCGCCTCCTACGAGCAGTACTTC
J: TRBJ2-7; V: TRBV7-6; D: TRBD2; size: .; CDR3: CASSLVAGETIYEQYF; DNA: TGTGCCAGCAGCTTAGTGGCGGGAGAGACCATCTACGAGCAGTACTTC
J: TRBJ2-7; V: TRBV28; D: TRBD2; size: .; CDR3: CATRESGGSSYEQYF; DNA: TGTGCCACCAGAGAATCGGGAGGATCCTCCTACGAGCAGTACTTC
J: TRBJ2-5; V: TRBV9; D: .; size: .; CDR3: CASSVGSTYQETQYF; DNA: TGTGCCAGCAGCGTGGGGAGTACGTACCAAGAGACCCAGTACTTC
J: TRBJ2-3; V: TRBV10-2; D: TRBD1; size: .; CDR3: CASSGTGNTDTQYF; DNA: TGCGCCAGCAGTGGGACAGGGAACACAGATACGCAGTATTTT
J: TRBJ2-2; V: TRBV4-1; D: .; size: .; CDR3: CASSLTSSGTGELFF; DNA: TGCGCCAGCAGCCTGACCTCCAGTGGCACCGGGGAGCTGTTTTTT
J: TRBJ2-7; V: TRBV6-5; D: .; size: few; CDR3: CASSYSVSAPYEQYF; DNA: TGTGCCAGCAGTTACTCGGTTAGCGCTCCCTACGAGCAGTACTTC
J: TRBJ2-3; V: TRBV27; D: .; size: .; CDR3: CASSLYVDGYTDTQYF; DNA: TGTGCCAGCAGTTTATATGTCGACGGCTACACAGATACGCAGTATTTT
J: TRBJ2-7; V: TRBV4-2; D: .; size: .; CDR3: CASSQDWDLSSYEQYF; DNA: TGTGCCAGCAGCCAAGACTGGGATTTGAGCTCCTACGAGCAGTACTTC
J: TRBJ1-5; V: TRBV5-4; D: TRBD1; size: .; CDR3: CASSADRGGQPQHF; DNA: TGTGCCAGCAGCGCCGACAGGGGAGGTCAGCCCCAGCATTTT
J: TRBJ2-1; V: TRBV7-9; D: .; size: .; CDR3: CASSLGGSGNEQFF; DNA: TGTGCCAGCAGCTTAGGAGGGAGTGGCAATGAGCAGTTCTTC
J: TRBJ2-6; V: TRBV7-3; D: .; size: .; CDR3: CASSRQQLQSGANVLTF; DNA: TGTGCCAGCAGCCGACAGCAACTCCAGTCCGGGGCCAACGTCCTGACTTTC
J: TRBJ2-5; V: TRBV5-1; D: .; size: .; CDR3: CASSLSGSEGGKTQYF; DNA: TGCGCCAGCAGCTTGTCTGGTAGCGAGGGAGGAAAGACCCAGTACTTC
J: TRBJ2-7; V: TRBV7-9; D: .; size: few; CDR3: CASSLGVQGGYEQYF; DNA: TGTGCCAGCAGCTTAGGGGTGCAGGGTGGGTACGAGCAGTACTTC